A single sample is the source of the 16 T cell receptor beta chains below, sequenced in a study of T-cell reconstitution after alpha-beta-depleted transplantation in children. Preparation of the TCRbeta library was carried out with unique molecular identifiers. One entry per CDR3 protein results from TCRdb running MiXCR on the PCR reads. The sample contains 600,000 to 700,000 distinct CDR3 sequences, about an eighth of which appear only once. This specimen consisted of PBMCs, obtained before TCRalphabeta/CD19-depleted stem cell transplant. The receptor set was obtained from a girl aged 2-9 years with congenital amegakaryocytic thrombocytopenia, due to receive a stem cell transplant.

The table lists this clonotype with many counts. This sequence joins TRBV20-1 and TRBJ1-1; 8 bases align to TRBD1. The CDR3 has 12 residues. Germline values: CDR1 DFQATT, CDR2 SNEGSKA (reference sequence). J was trimmed by 5 bases and V by 5 bases; bases with no gene match: 4. CDR3 sequence reads: CSADRGLTEAFF. CDR3 sequence (DNA): TGCAGTGCTGACAGGGGCTTAACTGAAGCTTTCTTT.

The sample holds many counts of this clonotype. This chain uses TRBV5-1 with TRBJ2-1; D is perhaps TRBD1 (6 bases). Germline V gene sequence: CDR1 SGHRS, CDR2 YFSETQ. The CDR3 is 12 residues long. The germline V and J ends were trimmed by 4 bases and 11 bases, with 13 bases remaining between them. The CDR3 DNA is TGCGCCAGCAGCCCGGACAGTGGGAAGCAGTTCTTC. Protein sequence: CASSPDSGKQFF.

This clonotype was observed at least ten times. V and J are TRBV5-1 and TRBJ2-3, with 14 bases that match TRBD2. Unmatched junction bases numbered 2, after V lost 3 bases and J lost 5 bases. This CDR3 region has 15 residues. Germline V gives CDR1 SGHRS, CDR2 YFSETQ. The DNA of the CDR3 is TGCGCCAGCAGCTCTGGGACTAGCGGGAGAGATACGCAGTATTTT. It yields the protein CASSSGTSGRDTQYF.

V is TRBV29-1 and J is TRBJ1-2; TRBD1 is a possible D gene (5 bases). Germline CDR1 is SQVTM and CDR2 is ANQGSEA. V dropped 3 bases and J dropped 12 bases, with 17 bases sitting between them. This CDR3 is 12 amino acids long. CDR3 nucleotides: TGCAGCGTTGAGGGGGATACCATCTCTCACACCTTC. Translating it yields CSVEGDTISHTF.

In its sample, this clonotype was seen a few times. The V gene is TRBV7-9, the J gene TRBJ2-1; TRBD2 agrees at 11 bases. CDR1 and CDR2 from the germline V gene are SEHNR and FQNEAQ (reference sequence). This CDR3 region has 17 residues. With 4 bases clipped from V and 5 bases from J, the junction kept 10 bases outside the gene matches. The CDR3 region has the DNA TGTGCCAGCAGCTCCCCCAAACTAGCGGGAGTCCACAATGAGCAGTTCTTC. This codes for CASSSPKLAGVHNEQFF.

This clonotype has ten or more counts. The CDR3 region is CASSSRQGSYNEQFF. CDR3 DNA sequence: TGCGCCAGCAGCAGTCGACAGGGATCCTACAATGAGCAGTTCTTC. V and J are TRBV5-1 and TRBJ2-1; TRBD1 matches 7 bases. The CDR3 is made up of 15 amino acids. Germline loops: CDR1 SGHRS, CDR2 YFSETQ. After removal of 4 bases from V and 1 base from J, the junction contained 5 bases not matched to a gene.

This clonotype occurred many times. This chain joins TRBV12-3 or TRBV12-4 and TRBJ2-3; D is unresolved. The CDR3 has 15 residues. V was trimmed by 6 bases and J by 0 bases, leaving 13 bases between them. The chain's CDR3 is CASSYSSTSTDTQYF. The CDR3 coding sequence is TGTGCCAGCAGCTACTCTTCTACTAGCACAGATACGCAGTATTTT.

This clonotype has only a few counts. The DNA is omitted, as the CDR3 cannot be located on it reliably, and the CDR3 follows TCRdb's listing. The J gene is TRBJ2-5, the V gene TRBV5-1. Including both end residues, the CDR3 is 15 amino acids long. CDR1 and CDR2 from the germline V gene are SGHRS and YFSETQ. Here the CDR3 reads CASRDQIFGQETQYF.

This clonotype was observed at least ten times. V is TRBV7-8 and J is TRBJ1-5; D possibly corresponds to TRBD1 (5 bases). V was clipped by 8 bases and J by 2 bases, with 19 bases between them. The CDR3 loop spans 16 amino acids. From germline, CDR1 is SGHVS and CDR2 FQNEAQ. The CDR3 sequence: CASASIMGDGNQPQHF. The CDR3 region has the DNA TGTGCCAGCGCGTCAATCATGGGGGATGGCAATCAGCCCCAGCATTTT.

The rearrangement joins TRBV29-1 to TRBJ2-5; TRBD2 might be the D (6 bases). This CDR3 spans 13 amino acids. Trimming removed 3 bases from V and 3 bases from J, with 11 bases in between. Germline V gives CDR1 SQVTM, CDR2 ANQGSEA. This chain's CDR3 is CSVDGTHKETQYF. The DNA of the CDR3 is TGCAGCGTTGATGGGACTCATAAAGAGACCCAGTACTTC.

J is TRBJ2-7 and V is TRBV5-1, with 13 positions matching TRBD2. This CDR3 is 16 amino acids long. After removal of 2 bases from V and 2 bases from J, the junction contained 4 bases not matched to a gene. Per germline, CDR1 SGHRS and CDR2 YFSETQ. As DNA, the CDR3 is TGCGCCAGCAGCTTAACCGGGACTAGCGGGGCCTACGAGCAGTACTTC. Amino acid sequence: CASSLTGTSGAYEQYF. The full variable domain, completed using reference TRBV5-1 and TRBJ2-7, is KAGVTQTPRYLIKTRGQQVTLSCSPISGHRSVSWYQQTPGQGLQFLFEYFSETQRNKGNFPGRFSGRQFSNSRSEMNVSTLELGDSALYLCASSLTGTSGAYEQYFGPGTRLTVT.

The chain recombines TRBV12-3 or TRBV12-4 with TRBJ2-2, with 10 bases fitting TRBD1. The junction had 6 bases not matched to a gene; V was cut back by 6 bases and J by 2 bases. The CDR3 extends over 16 amino acids. CDR3: CASSTGTGENTGELFF. The CDR3 DNA reads as TGTGCCAGCAGCACCGGGACAGGGGAAAACACCGGGGAGCTGTTTTTT.

This clonotype was found many times. The chain combines TRBV5-1 with TRBJ2-1; D possibly corresponds to TRBD2 (6 bases). Germline V CDR1 and CDR2: SGHRS, YFSETQ. Trimming took 5 bases from V and 7 from J, leaving 19 bases between them. CDR3 length: 15 residues. The CDR3 region has the DNA TGCGCCAGCAGACCCCTAACGGGAGTTGTAAATGAGCAGTTCTTC. Translated, it gives CASRPLTGVVNEQFF.

This clonotype was counted at least ten times. The chain carries TRBV2 and TRBJ2-3; unclear D gene. CDR1 SNHLY and CDR2 FYNNEI come from the germline V gene. Between the trimmed V and J ends, which lost 10 bases and 3 bases, there was a span of 8 bases. The CDR3 length is 11 residues. The CDR3 DNA reads TGTGCCACCGAACCAACAGATACGCAGTATTTT. Its protein is CATEPTDTQYF.

This clonotype showed up just a few times. Written as DNA, the CDR3 is TGTGCCAGCAGTTTATGGGAGCAGGGCGGTGAAAAACTGTTTTTT. Encoded protein: CASSLWEQGGEKLFF. This chain links TRBV28 with TRBJ1-4, with D perhaps matching TRBD1 (5 bases). The CDR3 is 15 residues long. Germline V lookup: CDR1 MDHEN, CDR2 SYDVKM. V lost 0 bases, J lost 7 bases, and 12 bases lay in between.

Only a few counts were recorded for this clonotype. The V call is TRBV20-1, the J call TRBJ2-2; no clear D gene. The V and J ends lost 3 bases and 0 bases respectively, with 14 bases between them. This CDR3 region has 16 residues. Germline-derived CDR1 and CDR2 are DFQATT and SNEGSKA (reference sequence). The CDR3 DNA reads TGCAGTGCTAGGACCTATGGACCTGCGAACACCGGGGAGCTGTTTTTT. Translation: CSARTYGPANTGELFF.